This TCR beta chain was documented in a study of cytomegalovirus exposure and HLA in healthy donors. Study results and limitations: For most subjects, TCR beta sequences were reported to predict HLA-A and HLA-B alleles with accuracy. Analyzed later, most CMV-associated TCR beta chains appeared HLA-restricted.

Regarding this clone: Its target is unknown.

Primers: 60 Vbeta forward and 13 Jbeta reverse. The repertoire was sequenced with immunoSEQ multiplex PCR; TCRdb's copy has only in-frame clones and lacks some. The top ten hold less than 3% of the sample, which has some 220,000 clones, around 80% seen once. V trimming: 3 bases; J trimming: 8 bases; junction bases outside the gene matches: 6. The germline gives CDR1 LGHNA, CDR2 YSLEER. The CDR3 sequence is 15 residues long. Source material: PBMCs. This sequence was found in a woman aged 60-70 years in good health and CMV-seropositive. The V gene is TRBV4-3, the J gene TRBJ1-4; 10 bases are a match to TRBD1. In DNA, the CDR3 is TGCGCCAGCAGCCATGCAGGGACAGGGGAAGAAAAACTGTTTTTT. Its protein is CASSHAGTGEEKLFF.